This T cell receptor (beta chain) was sequenced for a study of tumor and adjacent non-tumor tissue in lung cancer. About the study: Patients were aged roughly 30 to 76, roughly 9 men and about 5 women, stage I to III. Findings of the study overall: Tumor tissue had significantly higher TCR diversity than normal lung.

RNA was extracted from bulk tissue without any cell sorting. Between August and November 2014, newly diagnosed, chemotherapy-naive lung cancer patients underwent thoracic surgery in China. The library came from three nested PCR rounds adapted from ARM-PCR protocols. TCRdb re-called the multiplex PCR reads with MiXCR, one entry per CDR3 protein. The sample lists roughly 200,000 distinct CDR3 sequences, roughly 70% occurring once. CDR3 size: 14 residues. Germline V gene data show CDR1 as SGHAT and CDR2 as FQNNGV. As regards this clonotype: Its antigen remains unknown. At one end the junction does not follow the germline gene, possibly because of a read error.

This sequence joins TRBV11-2 and TRBJ2-1; D is undetermined. The TCR comes from a man in his sixties with non-small cell lung cancer. The source material was lung tumor tissue. In nucleotides, the CDR3 is TGTGCCAGCAGATTAGTCTCCCGAGGCAATGAGCAGTTCTTC. As protein: CASRLVSRGNEQFF. The whole variable domain, remainder taken from reference TRBV11-2 and TRBJ2-1, is EAGVAQSPRYKIIEKRQSVAFWCNPISGHATLYWYQQILGQGPKLLIQFQNNGVVDDSQLPKDRFSAERLKGVDSTLKIQPAKLEDSAVYLCASRLVSRGNEQFFGPGTRLTVL.